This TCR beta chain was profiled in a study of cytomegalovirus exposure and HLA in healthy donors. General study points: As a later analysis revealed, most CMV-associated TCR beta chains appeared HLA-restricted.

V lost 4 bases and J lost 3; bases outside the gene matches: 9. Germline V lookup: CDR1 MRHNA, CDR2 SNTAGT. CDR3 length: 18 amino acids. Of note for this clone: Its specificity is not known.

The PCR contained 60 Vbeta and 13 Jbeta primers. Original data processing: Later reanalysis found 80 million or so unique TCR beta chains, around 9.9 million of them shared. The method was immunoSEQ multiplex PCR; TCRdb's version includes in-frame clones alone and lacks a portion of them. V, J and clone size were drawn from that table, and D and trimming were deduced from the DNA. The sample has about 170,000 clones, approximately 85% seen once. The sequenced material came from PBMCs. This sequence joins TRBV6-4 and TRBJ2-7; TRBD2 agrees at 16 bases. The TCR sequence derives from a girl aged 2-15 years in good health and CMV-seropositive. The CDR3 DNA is TGTGCCAGCAGTGGGGGGACTAGCGGGAGGGGACTGGACTACGAGCAGTACTTC. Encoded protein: CASSGGTSGRGLDYEQYF.